Each of the 27 T cell receptor beta chains below was sequenced from the same sample in a study of PD-L1 blockade in urothelial cancer. TCRdb keeps only in-frame clones here, not all; method: immunoSEQ multiplex PCR. This table holds about 84,000 clones, over 80% found once. The input for sequencing was PBMCs, taken around atezolizumab (anti-PD-L1) treatment. The receptors were sampled from a man in his 70s with urothelial cancer.

The chain joins TRBV2 to TRBJ1-2, with 8 positions matching TRBD1. Trimming took 6 bases from V and 4 from J; bases not matched to a gene: 10. Germline assignment: CDR1 SNHLY and CDR2 FYNNEI. This CDR3 is built from 15 residues. CDR3 nucleotides: TGTGCCAGCAGCGGCGGACAGGGTTCAATCTATGGCTACACCTTC. Translation gives CASSGGQGSIYGYTF.

This clone showed up just a few times. V and J are TRBV27 and TRBJ2-1, with 8 bases aligning to TRBD2. There are 15 residues in the CDR3. With 0 bases clipped from V and 4 bases from J, the junction kept 2 bases outside the gene matches. From germline, CDR1 is MNHEY and CDR2 SMNVEV (reference sequence). DNA of the CDR3: TGTGCCAGCAGTTTATCAGCGGGAGAATACAATGAGCAGTTCTTC. As protein: CASSLSAGEYNEQFF.

V is TRBV21-1 and J is TRBJ1-2; TRBD1 is taken as the D call from the table, unchecked against the DNA. TRBV21-1 is given as a pseudogene. CDR3 length: 14 residues. DNA for the CDR3: TGTGCCAGCAGCACCCGGGACAGGAACTATGGCTACACCTTC. Translated: CASSTRDRNYGYTF.

This chain uses TRBV5-6 with TRBJ2-1, with 11 nucleotides matching TRBD2. Germline trimming cut 1 base from V and 10 bases from J; bases unmatched to any gene: 10. The CDR3 is made up of 16 amino acids. The germline V gene encodes CDR1 SGHDT and CDR2 YYEEEE. The chain's CDR3 is CASSLLGTSGFEEQFF. The CDR3, as DNA: TGTGCCAGCAGCTTGCTCGGGACTAGCGGTTTCGAGGAGCAGTTCTTC.

The rearrangement links TRBV9 to TRBJ2-4; a possible D gene is TRBD2 (5 bases). The CDR3 covers 16 residues. Per germline, CDR1 SGDLS and CDR2 YYNGEE. V lost 3 bases, J lost 0 bases, and 13 bases lay in between. DNA for the CDR3: TGTGCCAGCAGCGCTCGGACTTCCCTAGCCAAAAACATTCAGTACTTC. Protein product: CASSARTSLAKNIQYF.

This CDR3 is CASSSQGSASPLHF. The CDR3 coding sequence is TGTGCCAGCAGCTCACAGGGCTCGGCTTCACCCCTCCACTTT. V gene TRBV13 combines with J gene TRBJ1-6, with a weak D call TRBD1 (6 bases). The CDR3 sequence is 14 residues long. The V end lost 4 bases, the J end lost 9 bases, and 13 bases lay between the germline ends. CDR1 is PRHDT and CDR2 is FYEKMQ in the germline V gene (reference sequence).

The chain uses TRBV27 and TRBJ2-1; the match to TRBD2 covers 13 bases. From germline, CDR1 is MNHEY and CDR2 SMNVEV (reference sequence). V dropped 3 bases and J dropped 8; count of bases not matched to a gene: 4. CDR3 length equals 15 residues. For the CDR3, the DNA is TGTGCCAGCAGTTTTGGGACTAGCGGGACGGATGAGCAGTTCTTC. Residues: CASSFGTSGTDEQFF.

J is TRBJ1-1 and V is TRBV15, with 10 bases matching TRBD1. V lost 4 bases and J lost 5; bases outside the gene matches: 1. In germline, CDR1 is LNHNV, CDR2 YYDKDF (reference sequence). The CDR3 runs to 13 residues. CDR3 amino acids: CATSTDRGTEAFF. CDR3 coding DNA: TGTGCCACCAGCACGGACAGGGGGACTGAAGCTTTCTTT. Looking up the rest from reference TRBV15 and TRBJ1-1 gives the full variable domain: DAMVIQNPRYQVTQFGKPVTLSCSQTLNHNVMYWYQQKSSQAPKLLFHYYDKDFNNEADTPDNFQSRRPNTSFCFLDIRSPGLGDTAMYLCATSTDRGTEAFFGQGTRLTVV.

The CDR3 DNA reads as TGTGCCAGTAGCTCCGGGACAGGGGTTAGCGACGAGCAGTACTTC. It is translated as CASSSGTGVSDEQYF. The rearrangement links TRBV19 to TRBJ2-7, with 10 positions matching TRBD1. The germline gives CDR1 LNHDA, CDR2 SQIVND (reference sequence). The CDR3 is made up of 15 amino acids. Germline trimming cut 6 bases from V and 5 bases from J; bases unmatched to any gene: 10.

This rearrangement joins TRBV18 to TRBJ2-7; tentative D call: TRBD2 (6 bases). Germline V CDR1 and CDR2: KGHSH, LQKENI. This CDR3 contains 15 residues. The V and J ends lost 6 bases and 3 bases respectively, with 18 bases between them. The CDR3 loop is CASSPAGGFNYEQYF. The CDR3 DNA sequence: TGTGCCAGCTCGCCAGCCGGGGGATTTAACTACGAGCAGTACTTC.

The V gene is TRBV2, the J gene TRBJ1-3; TRBD1 might be the D (5 bases). This CDR3 is built from 15 residues. The V end was cut by 5 bases, the J end by 0 bases, with 11 bases between. From germline, CDR1 is SNHLY and CDR2 FYNNEI. The CDR3 DNA reads as TGTGCCAGCAGTCCGGACACCATCTCTGGAAACACCATATATTTT. Protein product: CASSPDTISGNTIYF.

Details on this clone: Relative to the germline gene, one junction end is altered; a read error may explain this. The chain has TRBV30 and TRBJ1-2, with D perhaps matching TRBD1 (5 bases). Germline V lookup: CDR1 GTSNPN, CDR2 SVGIG (reference sequence). This CDR3 has 15 amino acids. As DNA, the CDR3 is TGTGCCTGGAGGCTCTTGGACGGGACTAAGTATGGCTACACCTTC. Translation gives CAWRLLDGTKYGYTF.

The table lists this clone with a few counts. J is TRBJ2-3 and V is TRBV6-6, with D possibly matching TRBD2 (6 bases). V was trimmed by 6 bases and J by 5 bases, leaving 18 bases between them. The length of the CDR3 is 15 residues. Germline lookup yields CDR1 MNHNY and CDR2 SVGAGI (reference sequence). The CDR3: CASSTSRPGGDTQYF. CDR3 nucleotide sequence: TGTGCCAGCAGCACATCCAGACCCGGGGGAGATACGCAGTATTTT.

To note about this clone: This is likely a read error, given that the CDR3 carries no conserved phenylalanine or tryptophan at its end. The DNA is left out, because the CDR3 cannot be placed on it with certainty; the CDR3 is given as TCRdb lists it. The rearrangement joins TRBV6-5 to TRBJ2-4; the table names TRBD1, a call not compared with the DNA. The length of the CDR3 is 11 amino acids, counting both ends. Germline V gives CDR1 MNHEY, CDR2 SVGAGI. The chain's CDR3 is CASSYPCRASG.

The chain employs TRBV6-1 and TRBJ2-7, with 8 nucleotides matching TRBD1. V trimming: 4 bases; J trimming: 1 base; junction bases outside the gene matches: 9. Germline V gene lookup returns CDR1 MNHNS and CDR2 SASEGT. The CDR3 has 16 amino acids. In nucleotides, the CDR3 is TGTGCCAGCAGTGTTATCGGGACAGGTACGTCCTACGAGCAGTACTTC. Translated, it gives CASSVIGTGTSYEQYF.

Notes on this clone: The junction and the germline gene differ at one end; a read error may be behind it. V and J are TRBV7-2 and TRBJ2-5; D remains ambiguous. There are 11 residues in the CDR3. Germline CDR1 SGHTA, CDR2 FQGNSA. For the CDR3, the DNA is TGTGCCAGCGGCTTCGAAGAGACCCAGTACTTC. As protein: CASGFEETQYF.

This sequence joins TRBV18 and TRBJ1-2, with TRBD1 matching over 7 bases. The CDR3 extends over 14 amino acids. Germline V CDR1 and CDR2: KGHSH, LQKENI. V was clipped by 3 bases and J by 6 bases; unmatched bases: 7. CDR3 in amino acids: CASSPIGQEDGYTF. As DNA, the CDR3 is TGTGCCAGCTCACCTATTGGACAGGAGGATGGCTACACCTTC.

The chain employs TRBV15 and TRBJ2-1, with D perhaps matching TRBD2 (5 bases). The V gene lost 2 bases and the J gene lost 2 bases, with 10 bases spanning the gap. The CDR3 runs to 15 residues. CDR1 is LNHNV and CDR2 is YYDKDF in the germline V gene (reference sequence). The CDR3 is CATSRTSVTYNEQFF. CDR3 nucleotide sequence: TGTGCCACCAGCAGAACTAGTGTCACCTACAATGAGCAGTTCTTC.

CDR3 amino acids: CASSPTGDPNYGYTF. CDR3 DNA sequence: TGTGCCAGCTCACCGACAGGAGATCCTAACTATGGCTACACCTTC. V and J are TRBV18 and TRBJ1-2; D perhaps matches TRBD1 (6 bases). CDR1 is KGHSH and CDR2 is LQKENI in the germline V gene. V was cut by 3 bases and J by 0 bases, with 11 bases left in between. The length of the CDR3 is 15 residues.

At least ten counts were recorded for this clone. This chain links TRBV5-1 with TRBJ1-2, with D unclear. The CDR3 covers 14 residues. CDR1 and CDR2 from the germline V gene are SGHRS and YFSETQ. With 3 bases removed from V and 8 bases from J, the gap between germline ends came to 17 bases. Here the CDR3 reads CASSSEAGFEGYTF. The CDR3 DNA reads TGCGCCAGCAGCTCCGAAGCGGGGTTCGAGGGCTACACCTTC.

This chain joins TRBV5-1 and TRBJ2-7; TRBD1 matches at 9 bases. The CDR3 has 15 amino acids. V lost 4 bases to trimming and J lost 6 bases; unmatched junction nucleotides: 11. Germline loops: CDR1 SGHRS, CDR2 YFSETQ. The CDR3 nucleotides read TGCGCCAGCAGCGGAGGGACAGGGTCCTTTGGCGAGCAGTACTTC. This sequence encodes CASSGGTGSFGEQYF.

A few counts support this clone. J is TRBJ1-1 and V is TRBV18; D gene unclear. V dropped 3 bases and J dropped 7 bases, with 6 bases sitting between them. Germline V lookup: CDR1 KGHSH, CDR2 LQKENI. The CDR3 has 11 amino acids. The CDR3 is CASSPEREAFF. For the CDR3, the DNA is TGTGCCAGCTCACCGGAGCGTGAAGCTTTCTTT.

The rearrangement uses TRBV5-1 and TRBJ1-5, with 10 bases identical to TRBD1. Per the germline V gene, CDR1 is SGHRS and CDR2 is YFSETQ. The ends lost 4 bases at V and 6 bases at J; junction bases unmatched: 4. This CDR3 has 14 amino acids. Here the CDR3 DNA reads TGCGCCAGCAGCCTGGGACAGGGGATTCAGCCCCAGCATTTT. Translated, it gives CASSLGQGIQPQHF.

The table lists this clone with a count of one. V is TRBV30 and J is TRBJ2-1; D might be TRBD2 (5 bases). Trimming removed 2 bases at V and 0 bases at J, with 11 bases between. The CDR3 is 15 amino acids. Germline loops: CDR1 GTSNPN, CDR2 SVGIG (reference sequence). This CDR3 reads CAWSKRESSYNEQFF. CDR3 nucleotide sequence: TGTGCCTGGAGTAAGAGGGAGAGCTCCTACAATGAGCAGTTCTTC.

This clone was counted a single time. The chain is built from TRBV9 and TRBJ2-3, with 10 bases aligning to TRBD2. Germline lookup yields CDR1 SGDLS and CDR2 YYNGEE. Trimming took 3 bases from V and 5 from J; bases not matched to a gene: 15. The CDR3 covers 18 residues. The chain's CDR3 is CASSAFAGTSAGGDTQYF. CDR3 in DNA: TGTGCCAGCAGCGCTTTCGCCGGGACTAGCGCGGGGGGAGATACGCAGTATTTT.

The chain combines TRBV9 with TRBJ2-5, with 7 bases identical to TRBD2. CDR1 is SGDLS, CDR2 YYNGEE, per germline. CDR3 size: 13 residues. Losses at the gene ends were 3 bases for V and 1 base for J; bases not matched to a gene: 0. CDR3 bases: TGTGCCAGCAGCGGACTAGCCCAAGAGACCCAGTACTTC. It encodes CASSGLAQETQYF.

The V call is TRBV5-4, the J call TRBJ1-2; D is perhaps TRBD1 (6 bases). This CDR3 has 13 amino acids. Germline V CDR1 and CDR2: SGHNT, YYREEE (reference sequence). Trimming took off 1 base at V and 4 bases at J, with 8 bases between the two ends. CDR3 loop: CASSLRQVYGYTF. The CDR3 bases are TGTGCCAGCAGCTTGCGACAGGTCTATGGCTACACCTTC.